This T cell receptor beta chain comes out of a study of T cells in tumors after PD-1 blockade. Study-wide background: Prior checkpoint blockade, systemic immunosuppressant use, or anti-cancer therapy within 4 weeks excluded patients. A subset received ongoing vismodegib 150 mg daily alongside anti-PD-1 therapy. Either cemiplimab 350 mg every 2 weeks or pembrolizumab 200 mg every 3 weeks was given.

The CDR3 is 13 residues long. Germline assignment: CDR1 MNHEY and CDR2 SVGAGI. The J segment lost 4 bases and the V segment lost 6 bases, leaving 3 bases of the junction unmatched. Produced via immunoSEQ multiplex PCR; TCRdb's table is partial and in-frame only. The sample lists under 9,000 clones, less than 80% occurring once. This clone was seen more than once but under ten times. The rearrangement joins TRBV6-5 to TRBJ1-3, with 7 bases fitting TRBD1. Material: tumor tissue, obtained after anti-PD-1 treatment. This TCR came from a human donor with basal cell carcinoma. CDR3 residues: CASSRDSGNTIYF. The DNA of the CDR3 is TGTGCCAGCAGCCGGGACAGCGGAAACACCATATATTTT.